This is a list of T cell receptor beta chains from one sample in a study of cytomegalovirus exposure and HLA in healthy donors. Here immunoSEQ multiplex PCR was the method, and the copy in TCRdb shows in-frame clones only, minus some. The sample lists 200,000 or so clones; 87% were seen once. Sequencing input: PBMCs. Every receptor here comes from a man aged 30 to 39 in good health and CMV-seronegative. Each CDR3 is given with its conserved first and last residue. A D gene is named only where the DNA matches it firmly. Clone size is shown for a subset of rows, as once, few, many or a class of expanded clone.

d_call	clone_size	v_call	cdr3_length	j_call	cdr3_aa	cdr3_nt
TRBD2	.	TRBV10-3	14	TRBJ2-3	CAISEAGWQDTQYF	TGTGCCATCAGTGAAGCGGGGTGGCAAGATACGCAGTATTTT
.	.	TRBV7-9	16	TRBJ2-3	CASSRANPGGRDTQYF	TGTGCCAGCAGCCGTGCCAATCCAGGGGGGAGAGATACGCAGTATTTT
TRBD1	.	TRBV5-1	16	TRBJ1-2	CASSSTSGQERWGYTF	TGCGCCAGCAGCAGCACCTCGGGACAGGAAAGATGGGGCTACACCTTC
.	.	TRBV4-3	14	TRBJ1-6	CASSLGGGNSPLHF	TGCGCCAGCAGCCTCGGGGGGGGGAATTCACCCCTCCACTTT
.	.	TRBV5-4	13	TRBJ2-5	CASSFPDQETQYF	TGTGCCAGCAGCTTCCCAGACCAAGAGACCCAGTACTTC
.	.	TRBV5-1	14	TRBJ1-2	CASSLGGQSYGYTF	TGCGCCAGCAGCTTGGGTGGACAGAGTTATGGCTACACCTTC
.	.	TRBV4-1	15	TRBJ1-5	CASSQDWTINQPQHF	TGCGCCAGCAGCCAAGATTGGACAATCAATCAGCCCCAGCATTTT
.	few	TRBV7-2	14	TRBJ2-3	CASSQNLGTDTQYF	TGTGCCAGCAGCCAGAATCTTGGCACAGATACGCAGTATTTT
.	.	TRBV7-9	15	TRBJ2-7	CASSPIGKREYEQYF	TGTGCCAGCAGCCCCATCGGGAAAAGAGAGTACGAGCAGTACTTC
.	.	TRBV28	15	TRBJ1-5	CASNYLRGTHQPQHF	TGTGCCAGCAACTACCTGCGGGGGACCCATCAGCCCCAGCATTTT
TRBD1	once	TRBV2	12	TRBJ2-7	CALLDRVYEQYF	TGTGCCCTACTGGACAGGGTCTACGAGCAGTACTTC
TRBD1	.	TRBV7-6	16	TRBJ2-1	CASSFLPGQGNNEQFF	TGTGCCAGCAGCTTCCTGCCGGGACAGGGGAACAATGAGCAGTTCTTC
.	.	TRBV29-1	10	TRBJ1-1	CSAPGREAFF	TGCAGCGCCCCCGGGAGGGAAGCTTTCTTT
.	.	TRBV6-5	14	TRBJ2-1	CASSYSSPDSQQFF	TGTGCCAGCAGTTACTCTAGTCCAGACTCACAGCAGTTCTTC
TRBD1	.	TRBV7-8	14	TRBJ2-7	CASSLGTGVNEQYF	TGTGCCAGCAGCTTAGGGACAGGGGTTAACGAGCAGTACTTC
.	.	TRBV2	14	TRBJ2-5	CASSPQTSLETQYF	TGTGCCAGCAGTCCCCAAACTAGCTTGGAGACCCAGTACTTC
.	.	TRBV6-5	15	TRBJ1-2	CASSYSGQGSYGYTF	TGTGCCAGCAGTTACTCGGGGCAGGGGTCTTATGGCTACACCTTC
.	.	TRBV30	12	TRBJ2-7	CAWSTASGEQYF	TGTGCCTGGAGCACAGCCTCGGGGGAGCAGTACTTC
.	.	TRBV11-2	13	TRBJ2-7	CASTPRASYEQYF	TGTGCCAGCACCCCGCGAGCTTCCTACGAGCAGTACTTC
.	.	TRBV28	15	TRBJ2-3	CASKKARRSTDTQYF	TGTGCCAGCAAGAAGGCCCGGAGGAGTACAGATACGCAGTATTTT
.	.	TRBV12-2	22	TRBJ1-3	CASRSRKPGQGWVPDSGNTIYF	TGTGCAAGTCGCTCTCGTAAACCGGGACAGGGTTGGGTCCCCGACTCTGGAAACACCATATATTTT
.	few	TRBV6-1	18	TRBJ2-5	CASSEGMVVGGTIETQYF	TGTGCCAGCAGTGAAGGGATGGTGGTAGGAGGTACAATTGAGACCCAGTACTTC
TRBD2	.	TRBV27	13	TRBJ2-5	CASSLLSGGAQYF	TGTGCCAGCAGTTTGCTCAGCGGGGGGGCCCAGTACTTC
.	.	TRBV2	13	TRBJ1-1	CASTGESGTEAFF	TGTGCCAGCACGGGGGAATCGGGCACTGAAGCTTTCTTT
.	.	TRBV7-2	15	TRBJ2-2	CASSLALGATGELFF	TGTGCCAGCAGCTTAGCGCTGGGGGCCACCGGGGAGCTGTTTTTT
.	.	TRBV19	14	TRBJ2-4	CASSIQGYMGIQYF	TGTGCCAGTAGTATCCAGGGCTATATGGGGATTCAGTACTTC
TRBD1	.	TRBV2	14	TRBJ2-2	CASRDSSMSGELFF	TGTGCCAGTCGGGACAGCTCCATGAGCGGGGAGCTGTTTTTT
.	few	TRBV5-4	12	TRBJ1-1	CASWGESTEAFF	TGTGCCAGCTGGGGCGAATCCACTGAAGCTTTCTTT
TRBD1	.	TRBV7-9	18	TRBJ2-7	CASSLVPRLSTGGAEQYF	TGTGCCAGCAGCTTAGTCCCTAGACTGTCGACAGGGGGGGCCGAGCAGTACTTC